The clone carrying this TCR beta chain has only a few counts. The antigen remains undetermined. Cells stained for CD3, CD4, CD8, CD45RA, CD27 and viability were sorted into four CD45RA/CD27 subsets. The data are from a study of naive and memory T cell subsets. The beta constant-region primer was an equimolar mix of two oligonucleotides covering TRBC1 and TRBC2. Nested alpha and beta constant-region primers with the SP2 primer drove four PCR rounds on ligated cDNA. Ligation attached a single-stranded oligonucleotide with a 12-nucleotide UMI and the SP2 primer to the cDNA 3' end. TCRdb called the UMI-ligation and nested PCR reads again in MiXCR, with one record for every CDR3 protein. The sample holds 95,000 to 110,000 distinct CDR3 sequences, roughly 15% seen once. Regarding the study as a whole: Between naive and memory subsets, TCR abundance power law exponents differed. Gini index rose across naive, CM, EM and EMRA in CD4 and CD8. Naive repertoires, especially CD8, held a few larger clonotypes, possibly memory cells re-expressing CD45RA.

The TCR comes from a human donor in good health. The sequenced material came from naive CD8+ T cells from blood.

The CDR3 nucleotides read TGTGCCATCAGTGGTGCAGGGGTGAATCAGCCCCAGCATTTT. It codes for CAISGAGVNQPQHF. The rearrangement links TRBV10-3 to TRBJ1-5; tentatively, D is TRBD1 (6 bases). This CDR3 comprises 14 residues. The V end lost 4 bases, the J end lost 4 bases, and 11 bases lay between the germline ends. From germline, CDR1 is ENHRY and CDR2 SYGVKD.